This T cell receptor beta chain was retrieved from a study of blood T cell repertoires in COVID-19. On the study more broadly: Sites across the United States, Italy and Spain contributed samples from acute and convalescent COVID-19. T cells, B-cell-depleted T cells, or PBMCs supplied cDNA or gDNA.

The V gene's germline CDR1 is SGHAT and CDR2 FQNNGV. The CDR3 extends over 14 amino acids. V dropped 6 bases and J dropped 2 bases, with 13 bases sitting between them. Authors' methods: By means of reference gene primer amplification, nucleated cell counts were estimated. This table comes from immunoSEQ multiplex PCR, and its TCRdb copy is limited to in-frame clones, with some not included. Clone size and the V and J calls come from that table; the DNA yielded D and trimming. The table has 250,000 to 350,000 clones, approximately 91% seen once. The chain combines TRBV11-2 with TRBJ1-2, with D perhaps matching TRBD1 (6 bases). The receptor's source is a woman aged 55-69 years with acute or convalescent COVID-19. The material sequenced was peripheral blood. CDR3 DNA: TGTGCCAGCAGTGACGACAGGTTAAACTATGGCTACACCTTC. Its protein product is CASSDDRLNYGYTF.